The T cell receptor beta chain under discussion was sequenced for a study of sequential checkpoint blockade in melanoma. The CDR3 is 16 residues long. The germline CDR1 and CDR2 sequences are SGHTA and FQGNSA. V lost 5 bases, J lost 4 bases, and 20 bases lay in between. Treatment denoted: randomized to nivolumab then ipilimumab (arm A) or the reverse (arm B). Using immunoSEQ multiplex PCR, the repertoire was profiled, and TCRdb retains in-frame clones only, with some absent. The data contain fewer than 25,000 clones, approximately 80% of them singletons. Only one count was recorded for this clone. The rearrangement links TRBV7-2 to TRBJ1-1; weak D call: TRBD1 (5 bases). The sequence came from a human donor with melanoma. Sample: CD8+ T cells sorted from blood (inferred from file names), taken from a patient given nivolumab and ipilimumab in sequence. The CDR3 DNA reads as TGTGCCAGCAGCGCCCGGGACTCCCTTCGTCGCACTGAAGCTTTCTTT. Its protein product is CASSARDSLRRTEAFF. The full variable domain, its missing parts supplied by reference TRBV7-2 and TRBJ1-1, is GAGVSQSPSNKVTEKGKDVELRCDPISGHTALYWYRQSLGQGLEFLIYFQGNSAPDKSGLPSDRFSAERTGGSVSTLTIQRTQQEDSAVYLCASSARDSLRRTEAFFGQGTRLTVV.